This paragraph reports one T cell receptor beta chain. The antigen is not known. TCR alpha and TCR beta cDNA libraries with sample barcodes and UMIs came from 5'RACE using constant-segment primers. TCRdb ran MiXCR on the 5' RACE reads and lists one entry per CDR3 protein. The sample yields around 340,000 distinct CDR3 sequences, 20% to 25% seen once. This sample was included in a study of T-cell memory formation after mild COVID-19. As for the study in general: Most TCR clusters belonged to a single donor.

Broader study findings: Contracting clones, day 15 to 85, had balanced CD4/CD8, and later expanders favored CD4+. CD4+ contracting clones lay mainly in CM and EM, CD8+ ones in EMRA.

Germline V gene sequence: CDR1 SEHNR, CDR2 FQNEAQ (reference sequence). The CDR3 loop spans 13 amino acids. V was cut by 5 bases and J by 4 bases, with 9 bases left in between. The V and J genes are TRBV7-9 and TRBJ2-1; no clear D gene. This clonotype originated in an adult woman who had mild COVID-19 (a few samples of this study predate the infection). Cell type and time point are not known. Sequencing was carried out using PBMCs or a T cell subset sorted from them (not recorded which). The CDR3 nucleotides read TGTGCCAGCAGCCTTGACCCTTACAATGAGCAGTTCTTC. Protein product: CASSLDPYNEQFF.